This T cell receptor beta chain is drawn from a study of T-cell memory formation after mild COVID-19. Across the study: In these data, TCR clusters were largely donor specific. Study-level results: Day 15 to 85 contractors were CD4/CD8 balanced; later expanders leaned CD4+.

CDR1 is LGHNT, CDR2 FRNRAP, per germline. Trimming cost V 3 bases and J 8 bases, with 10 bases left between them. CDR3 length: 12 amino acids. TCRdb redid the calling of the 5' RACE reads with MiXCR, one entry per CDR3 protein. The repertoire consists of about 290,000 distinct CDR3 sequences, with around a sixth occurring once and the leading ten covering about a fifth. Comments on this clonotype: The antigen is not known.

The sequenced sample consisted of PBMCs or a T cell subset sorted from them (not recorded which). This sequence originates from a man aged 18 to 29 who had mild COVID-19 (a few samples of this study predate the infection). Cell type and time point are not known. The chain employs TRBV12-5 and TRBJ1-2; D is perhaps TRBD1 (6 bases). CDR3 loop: CASGFSGDGYTF. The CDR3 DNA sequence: TGTGCTAGTGGTTTTTCAGGGGACGGCTACACCTTC.